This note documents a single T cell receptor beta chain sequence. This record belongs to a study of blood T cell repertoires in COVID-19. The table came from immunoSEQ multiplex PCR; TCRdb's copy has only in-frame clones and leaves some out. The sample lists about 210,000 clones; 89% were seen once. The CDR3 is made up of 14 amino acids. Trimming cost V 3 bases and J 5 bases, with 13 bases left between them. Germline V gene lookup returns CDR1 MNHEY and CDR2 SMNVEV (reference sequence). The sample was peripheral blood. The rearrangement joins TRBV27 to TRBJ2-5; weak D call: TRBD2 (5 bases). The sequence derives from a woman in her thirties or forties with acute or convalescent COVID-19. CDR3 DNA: TGTGCCAGCAGTTTGTCACTAGGCGGGGAGACCCAGTACTTC. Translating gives CASSLSLGGETQYF.